Shown below are 32 T cell receptor beta chains from a single sample sequenced in a study of regulatory and conventional T cells in RAG deficiency. Sequenced by immunoSEQ multiplex PCR; TCRdb stores in-frame clones only, minus some. The table lists fewer than 40,000 clones, 90% to 96% of them singletons. The sorted conventional CD4+ T cells were CD25-low and CD127-high, with genomic DNA sequenced. In addition, the sample was reused for a study of regulatory T cells. That study reports: The PCR used 52 TRBV and 13 TRBJ primers.

The sequencing sample was made of CD25- CD4+ T cells sorted from blood. These receptors were obtained from a human donor in good health.

V and J are TRBV7-8 and TRBJ1-2; D not resolved. CDR3 length equals 15 residues. V lost 4 bases and J lost 4, with 16 bases in between. Germline lookup yields CDR1 SGHVS and CDR2 FQNEAQ. CDR3 in amino acids: CASSSPAGPTYGYTF. The CDR3 region has the DNA TGTGCCAGCAGCTCCCCGGCGGGCCCCACCTATGGCTACACCTTC.

J is TRBJ1-4 and V is TRBV28; 8 bases fit TRBD1. The CDR3 extends over 15 amino acids. Trimming cost V 2 bases and J 6 bases; bases outside gene matches: 5. Looked up from germline, CDR1 is MDHEN and CDR2 is SYDVKM. DNA for the CDR3: TGTGCCAGCAGTTTAGTTGGACAGGGAGATGAAAAACTGTTTTTT. Translated, it gives CASSLVGQGDEKLFF.

V and J are TRBV7-2 and TRBJ2-3; TRBD2 might be the D (6 bases). Germline CDR1 and CDR2: SGHTA and FQGNSA. The V end was cut by 1 base, the J end by 2 bases, with 10 bases between. The CDR3 is 15 amino acids. CDR3 nucleotide sequence: TGTGCCAGCAGCTTAGTTCTAGCGTTCACAGATACGCAGTATTTT. This codes for CASSLVLAFTDTQYF.

The chain joins TRBV5-8 to TRBJ1-1; no clear D gene. Trimming removed 2 bases from V and 5 bases from J, with 13 bases in between. Germline assignment: CDR1 SGHTS and CDR2 YDEGEE. The CDR3 covers 14 residues. The CDR3 here is CASSLTATKTEAFF. The CDR3 bases are TGTGCCAGCAGCTTAACTGCTACGAAGACTGAAGCTTTCTTT.

The V and J genes are TRBV29-1 and TRBJ1-1; TRBD1 aligns across 7 bases. The CDR3 is made up of 14 amino acids. Germline V gene lookup returns CDR1 SQVTM and CDR2 ANQGSEA. V dropped 5 bases and J dropped 2; count of bases not matched to a gene: 8. CDR3 nucleotides: TGCAGCGTTAAGACAGGGTCGACTAACACTGAAGCTTTCTTT. Amino acids: CSVKTGSTNTEAFF.

The CDR3: CASSSGTGGISGNTIYF. In DNA, the CDR3 is TGTGCCAGCAGCTCCGGGACAGGGGGAATAAGTGGAAACACCATATATTTT. This chain connects TRBV25-1 to TRBJ1-3; 11 bases align to TRBD1. CDR1 is MGHDK, CDR2 SYGVNS, per germline. The CDR3 totals 17 residues. The J segment lost 3 bases and the V segment lost 6 bases, leaving 10 bases of the junction unmatched.

This chain links TRBV30 with TRBJ2-3; 8 nucleotides align to TRBD2. Germline V gene sequence: CDR1 GTSNPN, CDR2 SVGIG (reference sequence). Trimming removed 2 bases from V and 2 bases from J; junction bases left unmatched: 9. The CDR3 runs 16 residues. The CDR3 DNA reads as TGTGCCTGGAGTAATAGCGGGGAAAAGACCACAGATACGCAGTATTTT. Protein product: CAWSNSGEKTTDTQYF. Variable domain in full (rest from reference TRBV30 and TRBJ2-3): SQTIHQWPATLVQPVGSPLSLECTVEGTSNPNLYWYRQAAGRGLQLLFYSVGIGQISSEVPQNLSASRPQDRQFILSSKKLLLSDSGFYLCAWSNSGEKTTDTQYFGPGTRLTVL.

The V call is TRBV2, the J call TRBJ1-5; 7 bases are a match to TRBD1. This CDR3 region has 13 residues. CDR1 and CDR2 (germline): SNHLY, FYNNEI. V was pared by 11 bases and J by 7 bases, with 11 bases of the junction left unmatched. The CDR3 reads CAGARDSEQPQHF. In DNA form, the CDR3 reads TGTGCCGGGGCTAGGGACAGTGAACAGCCCCAGCATTTT. The variable domain in full, with the rest retrieved from reference TRBV2 and TRBJ1-5, is EPEVTQTPSHQVTQMGQEVILRCVPISNHLYFYWYRQILGQKVEFLVSFYNNEISEKSEIFDDQFSVERPDGSNFTLKIRSTKLEDSAMYFCAGARDSEQPQHFGDGTRLSIL.

With regard to this clone: One end of the junction fails to match germline, which may point to a read error. The gene calls are TRBV5-5 and TRBJ2-7, with a weak D call TRBD1 (5 bases). Germline loops: CDR1 SGHKS, CDR2 YYEKEE (reference sequence). The CDR3 runs 12 residues. The CDR3 bases are TGTGCCAGCAGCGGTCCAGGGTTCGGATTAGACTTC. Translated, it gives CASSGPGFGLDF.

This clone was recorded once. The rearrangement joins TRBV15 to TRBJ2-5, with TRBD2 as a possible D gene (6 bases). CDR1 is LNHNV and CDR2 is YYDKDF in the germline V gene (reference sequence). Between the trimmed V and J ends, which lost 0 bases and 4 bases, there was a span of 12 bases. The CDR3 has 15 amino acids. CDR3 amino acids: CATSRDVGGGETQYF. The CDR3 DNA reads TGTGCCACCAGCAGAGATGTGGGGGGAGGAGAGACCCAGTACTTC.

CDR3 in DNA: TGTGCCAGCAGTCGATTGAGGAATGAGCAGTTCTTC. Amino acid sequence: CASSRLRNEQFF. The chain employs TRBV27 and TRBJ2-1; D gene uncertain. Trimming removed 5 bases at V and 7 bases at J, with 9 bases between. This CDR3 is 12 amino acids long. Germline CDR1 and CDR2: MNHEY and SMNVEV (reference sequence).

The chain employs TRBV19 and TRBJ2-7; the match to TRBD1 covers 9 bases. V shed 9 bases and J 2 bases; nucleotides not matched to a gene: 11. Germline CDR1 and CDR2: LNHDA and SQIVND (reference sequence). This CDR3 region has 15 residues. DNA of the CDR3: TGTGCCAGCCGAGCGGCGGGACAGGGTACCTACGAGCAGTACTTC. Amino acids: CASRAAGQGTYEQYF. The whole variable domain, filled in from reference TRBV19 and TRBJ2-7, reads DGGITQSPKYLFRKEGQNVTLSCEQNLNHDAMYWYRQDPGQGLRLIYYSQIVNDFQKGDIAEGYSVSREKKESFPLTVTSAQKNPTAFYLCASRAAGQGTYEQYFGPGTRLTVT.

V gene TRBV5-5 combines with J gene TRBJ2-1, with 13 bases fitting TRBD2. The CDR3 contains 15 residues. Trimming removed 6 bases from V and 2 bases from J; junction bases left unmatched: 2. CDR1 SGHKS and CDR2 YYEKEE come from the germline V gene (reference sequence). This CDR3 is CASKTSGGTYNEQFF. In nucleotides, the CDR3 is TGTGCCAGCAAGACTAGCGGGGGGACCTACAATGAGCAGTTCTTC.

The CDR3 protein is CASSDPSGGRAGRNIQYF. The CDR3 DNA is TGCGCCAGCAGTGACCCCTCAGGCGGGAGGGCGGGGAGAAACATTCAGTACTTC. J is TRBJ2-4 and V is TRBV5-1, with 9 nucleotides matching TRBD2. Germline CDR1 is SGHRS and CDR2 is YFSETQ. With 5 bases clipped from V and 6 bases from J, the junction kept 18 bases outside the gene matches. CDR3 size: 18 residues.

The V call is TRBV5-8, the J call TRBJ2-3; 12 nucleotides match TRBD1. The CDR3 runs 14 residues. Germline trimming cut 4 bases from V and 15 bases from J; bases unmatched to any gene: 12. Germline V gene data show CDR1 as SGHTS and CDR2 as YDEGEE. CDR3 residues: CASSPIFGTGGTYF. For the CDR3, the DNA is TGTGCCAGCAGCCCGATCTTTGGGACAGGGGGCACCTATTTT. The full variable domain, with the rest looked up from reference TRBV5-8 and TRBJ2-3, is EAGVTQSPTHLIKTRGQQATLRCSPISGHTSVYWYQQALGLGLQFLLWYDEGEERNRGNFPPRFSGRQFPNYSSELNVNALELEDSALYLCASSPIFGTGGTYFGPGTRLTVL.

The chain recombines TRBV6-5 with TRBJ1-1; D gene ambiguous. Per germline, CDR1 MNHEY and CDR2 SVGAGI. The CDR3 extends over 12 amino acids. V was shortened by 5 bases and J by 5 bases, with 9 bases between the two germline ends. The CDR3 DNA reads TGTGCCAGCAGTCGCGGAAGGACTGAAGCTTTCTTT. As protein: CASSRGRTEAFF.

The chain carries TRBV2 and TRBJ2-7, with 9 bases lining up with TRBD1. The CDR3 sequence is 13 residues long. The V gene end was trimmed by 10 bases and the J gene end by 5 bases; junction bases not matched to a gene: 9. Germline CDR1 SNHLY, CDR2 FYNNEI. CDR3 nucleotide sequence: TGTGCCACCCAGAGGGACAGGGACAACGAGCAGTACTTC. Translation: CATQRDRDNEQYF.

This chain uses TRBV5-6 with TRBJ2-7, with 9 positions matching TRBD1. The CDR3 covers 15 residues. With V trimmed by 4 bases and J by 5 bases, 10 bases remained unmatched. Per germline, CDR1 SGHDT and CDR2 YYEEEE. The CDR3 spells CASSQWDRETDEQYF. The CDR3 nucleotides read TGTGCCAGCAGCCAATGGGACAGGGAGACCGACGAGCAGTACTTC.

The chain recombines TRBV7-2 with TRBJ1-1; 7 nucleotides line up with TRBD1. CDR1 is SGHTA and CDR2 is FQGNSA in the germline V gene. V shed 8 bases and J 0 bases; nucleotides not matched to a gene: 15. The CDR3 loop spans 17 amino acids. Here the CDR3 DNA reads TGTGCCAGCCTCTCGATAAGCAGGGGGGCTATGAACACTGAAGCTTTCTTT. This codes for CASLSISRGAMNTEAFF.

The rearrangement joins TRBV7-2 to TRBJ2-1; no definite D call. Trimming removed 1 base from V and 7 bases from J, with 8 bases in between. The CDR3 runs 13 residues. The V gene's germline CDR1 is SGHTA and CDR2 FQGNSA. CDR3 region: CASSLVPQNEQFF. The CDR3 DNA reads as TGTGCCAGCAGCTTAGTACCCCAGAATGAGCAGTTCTTC.

This clone has only one observation. This chain connects TRBV21-1 to TRBJ1-2; TRBD1 reflects the table's D call only, with no check against the DNA. TRBV21-1 represents a pseudogene. This CDR3 is built from 16 residues. CDR3 amino acids: CASSRGTGACRYGYTF. DNA of the CDR3: TGTGCCAGCAGCCGAGGGACAGGGGCCTGTCGCTATGGCTACACCTTC.

This clone was seen only once. This chain uses TRBV2 with TRBJ1-1; no clear D. V dropped 4 bases and J dropped 3 bases, with 12 bases sitting between them. The CDR3 runs 14 residues. Germline lookup yields CDR1 SNHLY and CDR2 FYNNEI. The CDR3 here is CASSGRVGHTEAFF. The CDR3, as DNA: TGTGCCAGCAGTGGGAGGGTCGGGCACACTGAAGCTTTCTTT.

The gene calls are TRBV5-1 and TRBJ2-7, with TRBD2 matching 8 bases. The ends lost 3 bases at V and 5 bases at J; junction bases unmatched: 13. CDR3 length: 16 residues. In germline, CDR1 is SGHRS, CDR2 YFSETQ. CDR3 DNA sequence: TGCGCCAGCAGCTCCCGTCCTGGCGGGAGGATCAACGAGCAGTACTTC. Its translation is CASSSRPGGRINEQYF.

This sequence joins TRBV5-5 and TRBJ2-5, with 9 bases fitting TRBD1. The CDR3 is 16 amino acids. Germline assignment: CDR1 SGHKS and CDR2 YYEKEE (reference sequence). V lost 2 bases to trimming and J lost 7 bases; unmatched junction nucleotides: 12. The CDR3, as DNA: TGTGCCAGCAGCTTCCCTGATGACAGGGGGTCGAGGACCCAGTACTTC. Its protein is CASSFPDDRGSRTQYF.

The chain combines TRBV2 with TRBJ2-4, with a possible D match to TRBD1 (5 bases). This CDR3 has 15 residues. V gave up 6 bases and J gave up 0 bases, with 12 bases separating them. CDR1 is SNHLY, CDR2 FYNNEI, per germline. In DNA form, the CDR3 reads TGTGCCAGCAGCGTCGACAGTCTAGCCAAAAACATTCAGTACTTC. This codes for CASSVDSLAKNIQYF.

The chain's CDR3 is CASSLDRYEQYF. CDR3 DNA: TGTGCCAGCAGCCTAGACCGGTACGAGCAGTACTTC. V is TRBV5-4 and J is TRBJ2-7; D is ambiguous. In germline, CDR1 is SGHNT, CDR2 YYREEE (reference sequence). Between the trimmed V and J ends, which lost 4 bases and 4 bases, there was a span of 9 bases. This CDR3 is built from 12 residues.

The CDR3 DNA reads as TGTGCCAGCAGCTTGGGAAGGGCAGGGGTGAGTAGCAATCAGCCCCAGCATTTT. Protein: CASSLGRAGVSSNQPQHF. This chain joins TRBV5-8 and TRBJ1-5; tentative D call: TRBD1 (6 bases). With 0 bases removed from V and 0 bases from J, the gap between germline ends came to 16 bases. CDR1 and CDR2 from the germline V gene are SGHTS and YDEGEE. The CDR3 sequence is 18 residues long.

This clone occurred once. The chain couples TRBV30 to TRBJ1-5, with D maybe TRBD1 (5 bases). Trimming shortened V by 1 base and J by 6 bases, and 10 bases separated the two germline ends. The germline V gene encodes CDR1 GTSNPN and CDR2 SVGIG (reference sequence). The CDR3 consists of 13 residues. The CDR3 region has the DNA TGTGCCTGGAGTGCAGGGCACGCTCAGCCCCAGCATTTT. This sequence encodes CAWSAGHAQPQHF. The full variable domain, with the rest looked up from reference TRBV30 and TRBJ1-5, is SQTIHQWPATLVQPVGSPLSLECTVEGTSNPNLYWYRQAAGRGLQLLFYSVGIGQISSEVPQNLSASRPQDRQFILSSKKLLLSDSGFYLCAWSAGHAQPQHFGDGTRLSIL.

The count of this clone is one. The chain recombines TRBV4-2 with TRBJ1-1; 8 nucleotides line up with TRBD1. The J segment lost 4 bases and the V segment lost 4 bases, leaving 8 bases of the junction unmatched. CDR1 and CDR2 from the germline V gene are LGHNA and YNFKEQ. The CDR3 loop spans 15 amino acids. The CDR3 region has the DNA TGTGCCAGCAGCCGGACAGGGAAAGTCGGCACTGAAGCTTTCTTT. The encoded protein is CASSRTGKVGTEAFF.

This chain links TRBV6-4 with TRBJ2-1, with D possibly TRBD2 on 7 matching bases. V dropped 4 bases and J dropped 0 bases, with 13 bases sitting between them. The CDR3 loop spans 16 amino acids. Per the germline V gene, CDR1 is MRHNA and CDR2 is SNTAGT. The CDR3 DNA reads TGTGCCAGCAGTGGAAACGGGGGGCTCTCCTACAATGAGCAGTTCTTC. Translation: CASSGNGGLSYNEQFF.

CDR3 bases: TGTGCCAGCAGCTCCACGAGGACAGGGTACGAGACCCAGTACTTC. This sequence encodes CASSSTRTGYETQYF. V usage is TRBV6-6 and J usage is TRBJ2-5, with 8 bases identical to TRBD1. The germline gives CDR1 MNHNY, CDR2 SVGAGI (reference sequence). With 6 bases clipped from V and 5 bases from J, the junction kept 11 bases outside the gene matches. There are 15 residues in the CDR3.

V gene TRBV7-9 combines with J gene TRBJ1-2, with a possible D match to TRBD1 (6 bases). Trimming took off 4 bases at V and 4 bases at J, with 13 bases between the two ends. The CDR3 length is 14 residues. Germline loops: CDR1 SEHNR, CDR2 FQNEAQ (reference sequence). CDR3 sequence reads: CASSSLTGPYGYTF. The CDR3 DNA sequence: TGTGCCAGCAGCTCCCTGACAGGTCCCTATGGCTACACCTTC.